The clone carrying this T cell receptor beta chain was picked up a small number of times. Its antigen remains unidentified. Some clones are missing from TCRdb's copy, which holds only in-frame ones; the method was immunoSEQ multiplex PCR. There are 70,000 to 95,000 clones in the sample; around 90% occur only once, and 0.11% lies in the top ten. This entry comes from a study of graft-versus-host responses after intestinal transplantation. Study as a whole: Recipients across the board were started on anti-thymocyte globulin induction, then kept on tacrolimus and steroids for approximately three years.

The CDR3 length is 12 residues. The J segment lost 3 bases and the V segment lost 4 bases, leaving 3 bases of the junction unmatched. The germline V gene has CDR1 SQVTM and CDR2 ANQGSEA. Study-wide points: Researchers found GvH clones in recipient marrow, and some showed up first in ileum or blood.

The chain recombines TRBV29-1 with TRBJ2-7; 7 bases are shared with TRBD2. The sample here was unstimulated CD4+ T cells sorted from spleen or lymph node cells, taken before intestinal transplant. The clonotype was recovered from a human donor who received an intestinal transplant. Here the CDR3 DNA reads TGCAGCGTTGTGGGGGACTACTACGAGCAGTACTTC. Translated: CSVVGDYYEQYF.